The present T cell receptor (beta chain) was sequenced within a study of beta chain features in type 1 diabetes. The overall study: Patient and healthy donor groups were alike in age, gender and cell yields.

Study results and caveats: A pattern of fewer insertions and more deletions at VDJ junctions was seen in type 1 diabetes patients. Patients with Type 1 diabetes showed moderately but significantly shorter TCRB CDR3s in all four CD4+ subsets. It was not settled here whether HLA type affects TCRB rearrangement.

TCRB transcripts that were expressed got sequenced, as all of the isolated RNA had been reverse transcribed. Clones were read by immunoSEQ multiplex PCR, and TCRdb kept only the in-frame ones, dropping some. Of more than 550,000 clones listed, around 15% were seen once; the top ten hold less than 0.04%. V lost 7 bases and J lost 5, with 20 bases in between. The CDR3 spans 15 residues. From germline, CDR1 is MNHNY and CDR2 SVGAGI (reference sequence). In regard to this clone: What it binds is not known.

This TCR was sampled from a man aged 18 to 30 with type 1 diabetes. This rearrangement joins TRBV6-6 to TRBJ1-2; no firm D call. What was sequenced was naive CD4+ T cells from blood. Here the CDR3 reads CASNPRGRLEYGYTF. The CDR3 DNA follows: TGTGCCAGCAACCCCCGGGGTCGACTGGAGTATGGCTACACCTTC.